Sequencing of this T cell receptor (beta chain) was carried out in a study of T-cell memory formation after mild COVID-19. The study, taken as a whole, reports: Of the contracting clones, CD4+ ones lay mainly in CM and EM, and CD8+ ones in EMRA.

Using constant-segment primers, 5'RACE produced TCR alpha and TCR beta cDNA libraries carrying sample barcodes and UMIs. TCRdb reprocessed the 5' RACE reads via MiXCR and lists one record per CDR3 protein. Of 190,000 or so distinct CDR3 sequences in the sample, approximately 10% were seen once. A few counts support this clonotype. Its antigen is not identified. The germline V gene has CDR1 LNHDA and CDR2 SQIVND (reference sequence). Trimming shortened V by 3 bases and J by 2 bases, and 4 bases separated the two germline ends. The length of the CDR3 is 12 residues. The chain couples TRBV19 to TRBJ1-2, with D unclear. The sequencing input was PBMCs or a T cell subset sorted from them (not recorded which). This TCR derives from a man aged 18 to 29 who had mild COVID-19 (a few samples of this study predate the infection). Cell type and time point are not known. CDR3 DNA sequence: TGTGCCAGTAGTATGGAGAACTATGGCTACACCTTC. This gives the protein CASSMENYGYTF.